The 24 T cell receptor beta chains below all came from one sample that was sequenced in a study of T cell repertoires in cytomegalovirus infection. Antigens of these TCRs are unknown. TCRdb ran MiXCR on the reads and lists one entry per CDR3 protein. The sample lists more than 85,000 distinct CDR3 sequences, around 31% occurring once. Sequencing used CD8+ T cells from cultured PBMCs, obtained from culture after CMV antigen stimulation. These TCRs come from a human donor in good health (CMV status not recorded). Some clones in this sample may be carry-over from other donors' samples.

This clonotype was detected a few times. The V gene is TRBV2, the J gene TRBJ2-7, with 11 bases that match TRBD2. Germline V CDR1 and CDR2: SNHLY, FYNNEI. The length of the CDR3 is 15 residues. V trimming: 4 bases; J trimming: 4 bases; junction bases outside the gene matches: 6. CDR3 protein: CASSVTSGGTYEQYF. The CDR3 DNA sequence: TGTGCCAGCAGTGTTACTAGCGGGGGAACATACGAGCAGTACTTC.

This clonotype was counted only a few times. This chain links TRBV6-1 with TRBJ2-7, with D possibly matching TRBD2 (5 bases). CDR3 size: 12 residues. CDR1 and CDR2 (germline): MNHNS, SASEGT. Trimming removed 11 bases at V and 2 bases at J, with 13 bases between. CDR3 in DNA: TGTGCCTCCCTCCGGGGTGCCTACGAGCAGTACTTC. This codes for CASLRGAYEQYF.

The chain uses TRBV19 and TRBJ1-2, with TRBD1 as a possible D gene (6 bases). Trimming pared 9 bases from V and 4 bases from J, leaving 18 bases between. The CDR3 sequence is 14 residues long. Germline V gene sequence: CDR1 LNHDA, CDR2 SQIVND (reference sequence). CDR3 region: CASGPQGPGYGYTF. CDR3 nucleotides: TGTGCCAGCGGTCCTCAGGGGCCGGGCTATGGCTACACCTTC.

The gene calls are TRBV27 and TRBJ1-2, with no clear D. Germline values: CDR1 MNHEY, CDR2 SMNVEV (reference sequence). The CDR3 loop spans 17 amino acids. The V end was cut by 2 bases, the J end by 6 bases, with 22 bases between. The CDR3 region has the DNA TGTGCCAGCAGTTTACGGGCCGACCCTCCCGTATGGCATGGCTACACCTTC. It is translated as CASSLRADPPVWHGYTF.

This clonotype has just one count. The chain is built from TRBV7-3 and TRBJ2-3, with D perhaps being TRBD1 or TRBD2 (5 bases each). This CDR3 comprises 12 residues. V was cut by 9 bases and J by 4 bases, with 11 bases left in between. Germline CDR1 is SGHTA and CDR2 is FQGTGA. CDR3 sequence reads: CARGTEPDTQYF. CDR3 bases: TGTGCCAGGGGGACGGAACCAGATACGCAGTATTTT.

This clonotype was seen many times. The chain employs TRBV6-5 and TRBJ2-2; D call uncertain. CDR1 MNHEY and CDR2 SVGAGI come from the germline V gene. This CDR3 has 15 residues. Trimming removed 0 bases at V and 4 bases at J, with 9 bases between. CDR3 in DNA: TGTGCCAGCAGTTACTCGAGTTTAGGCACCGGGGAGCTGTTTTTT. It translates to CASSYSSLGTGELFF.

V and J are TRBV28 and TRBJ2-6, with 9 bases aligning to TRBD1. Germline V gene data show CDR1 as MDHEN and CDR2 as SYDVKM. The CDR3 sequence is 18 residues long. V shed 7 bases and J 2 bases; nucleotides not matched to a gene: 12. For the CDR3, the DNA is TGTGCCAGCACAGACCGGGACAGGGTTAAGACTGGGGCCAACGTCCTGACTTTC. Its protein product is CASTDRDRVKTGANVLTF.

This clonotype was seen only a few times. The chain combines TRBV25-1 with TRBJ2-7; D is unclear. V was pared by 7 bases and J by 2 bases, with 15 bases between. The V gene's germline CDR1 is MGHDK and CDR2 SYGVNS. The length of the CDR3 is 14 residues. The CDR3 nucleotides read TGTGCCAGCACCGAAGAAATGAACCCCTACGAGCAGTACTTC. This sequence encodes CASTEEMNPYEQYF.

J is TRBJ2-1 and V is TRBV14; D uncertain. Between the trimmed V and J ends, which lost 1 base and 5 bases, there was a span of 9 bases. The CDR3 has 14 amino acids. From germline, CDR1 is SGHDN and CDR2 FVKESK. CDR3 sequence: CASSQAKVNNEQFF. DNA for the CDR3: TGTGCCAGCAGCCAAGCTAAAGTAAACAATGAGCAGTTCTTC.

This clonotype appeared many times. The gene calls are TRBV6-2 or TRBV6-3 and TRBJ2-1, with D perhaps being TRBD1 or TRBD2 (5 bases each). Germline CDR1 is MNHEY and CDR2 is SVGEGT. The CDR3 extends over 16 amino acids. V gave up 0 bases and J gave up 1 base, with 10 bases separating them. Here the CDR3 DNA reads TGTGCCAGCAGTTACTCGGGGGTAGCTTCCTACAATGAGCAGTTCTTC. The encoded protein is CASSYSGVASYNEQFF.

The chain has TRBV14 and TRBJ2-3, with TRBD1 as a possible D gene (7 bases). Trimming stripped 3 bases from V and 0 bases from J, with 16 bases between. The CDR3 spans 17 residues. Germline loops: CDR1 SGHDN, CDR2 FVKESK. As DNA, the CDR3 is TGTGCCAGCAGCCATTTAGGCGGGACAGATAGCACAGATACGCAGTATTTT. This sequence encodes CASSHLGGTDSTDTQYF.

V usage is TRBV12-3 or TRBV12-4 and J usage is TRBJ2-1; D is possibly TRBD2 (5 bases). The V gene lost 10 bases and the J gene lost 3 bases, with 10 bases spanning the gap. The CDR3 has 12 amino acids. This CDR3 reads CAIDRDYNEQFF. The CDR3 DNA is TGTGCCATCGACCGGGACTACAATGAGCAGTTCTTC.

V is TRBV7-2 and J is TRBJ2-7; no definite D call. The germline V and J ends were trimmed by 5 bases and 3 bases, with 11 bases remaining between them. Germline CDR1 SGHTA, CDR2 FQGNSA. This CDR3 spans 13 amino acids. The CDR3 protein is CASSPRSLYEQYF. The CDR3 region has the DNA TGTGCCAGCAGCCCTAGGTCCCTCTACGAGCAGTACTTC.

Comment on this clonotype: The junction differs from germline at one of its ends, possibly a read error. The rearrangement joins TRBV7-6 to TRBJ2-2; 14 bases are shared with TRBD2. The CDR3 consists of 18 residues. Germline V gene lookup returns CDR1 SGHVS and CDR2 FNYEAQ. The CDR3 DNA sequence: TGTGCCAACAGCCCAAGACTAGCGGGGGGGCCGAACACCGGGGAGCTGTTTTTT. This sequence encodes CANSPRLAGGPNTGELFF.

In its sample, this clonotype was seen a few times. The chain uses TRBV2 and TRBJ2-2; no clear D. The V gene lost 8 bases and the J gene lost 6 bases, with 10 bases spanning the gap. The germline CDR1 and CDR2 sequences are SNHLY and FYNNEI. The length of the CDR3 is 12 residues. The CDR3: CASQAGPGELFF. CDR3 DNA: TGTGCCAGCCAAGCCGGACCCGGGGAGCTGTTTTTT.

This clonotype was picked up many times. The DNA for the CDR3 is TGTGCCAGCAGCTTGAGCCCCAATCAGCCCCAGCATTTT. Its protein product is CASSLSPNQPQHF. The chain couples TRBV5-6 to TRBJ1-5; no clear D gene. The V and J ends lost 1 base and 3 bases respectively, with 5 bases between them. The germline gives CDR1 SGHDT, CDR2 YYEEEE. The CDR3 contains 13 residues.

J is TRBJ2-1 and V is TRBV7-2; 15 bases map to TRBD2. V lost 5 bases, J lost 4 bases, and 6 bases stayed unmatched. Germline CDR1 reads SGHTA; CDR2 reads FQGNSA. This CDR3 has 17 residues. CDR3 residues: CASSHGLAGGRYNEQFF. CDR3 DNA sequence: TGTGCCAGCAGCCACGGACTAGCGGGGGGGAGGTACAATGAGCAGTTCTTC.

The V and J genes are TRBV27 and TRBJ2-3, with 9 bases that match TRBD2. V lost 7 bases, J lost 4 bases, and 9 bases stayed unmatched. Germline V gives CDR1 MNHEY, CDR2 SMNVEV (reference sequence). The CDR3 is made up of 15 amino acids. The CDR3, as DNA: TGTGCCAGCACCCTCCTGCGGGGGGGCTCAGATACGCAGTATTTT. Protein: CASTLLRGGSDTQYF.

The chain combines TRBV7-6 with TRBJ2-3; D may be TRBD2 (7 bases). This CDR3 comprises 13 residues. The germline CDR1 and CDR2 sequences are SGHVS and FNYEAQ. The V and J ends lost 7 bases and 5 bases respectively, with 13 bases between them. The CDR3 spells CASMGGAGDTQYF. The CDR3 bases are TGTGCCAGCATGGGGGGGGCCGGAGATACGCAGTATTTT.

This clonotype showed up just a few times. The chain has TRBV4-1 and TRBJ2-3; D ambiguous. CDR3 length: 14 amino acids. Germline loops: CDR1 MGHRA, CDR2 YSYEKL. V was shortened by 3 bases and J by 3 bases, with 10 bases between the two germline ends. This CDR3 reads CASSHPQETDTQYF. The CDR3 DNA follows: TGCGCCAGCAGCCATCCCCAGGAGACAGATACGCAGTATTTT.

The CDR3 loop reads CAWSVALTDTQYF. The CDR3 nucleotides read TGTGCCTGGAGTGTAGCCCTGACAGATACGCAGTATTTT. The chain employs TRBV30 and TRBJ2-3; D gene ambiguous. This CDR3 has 13 amino acids. Germline CDR1 GTSNPN, CDR2 SVGIG (reference sequence). V shed 0 bases and J shed 3 bases, with 7 bases lying between them. Filled out from reference TRBV30 and TRBJ2-3, the complete variable domain reads SQTIHQWPATLVQPVGSPLSLECTVEGTSNPNLYWYRQAAGRGLQLLFYSVGIGQISSEVPQNLSASRPQDRQFILSSKKLLLSDSGFYLCAWSVALTDTQYFGPGTRLTVL.

This chain connects TRBV12-3 or TRBV12-4 to TRBJ2-7; D ambiguous. CDR3 length: 13 residues. V gave up 4 bases and J gave up 5 bases, with 12 bases separating them. The CDR3 is CASSYMAGDEQYF. The CDR3 DNA reads TGTGCCAGCAGTTATATGGCCGGAGACGAGCAGTACTTC.

The V call is TRBV27, the J call TRBJ1-5; TRBD1 might be the D (5 bases). V was pared by 3 bases and J by 5 bases, with 8 bases between. From germline, CDR1 is MNHEY and CDR2 SMNVEV (reference sequence). This CDR3 is 13 amino acids long. The CDR3 spells CASSFGRDQPQHF. The DNA for the CDR3 is TGTGCCAGCAGTTTCGGCAGGGATCAGCCCCAGCATTTT.

This clonotype was recorded a few times. CDR3 loop: CASSFRDRGNTGELFF. CDR3 sequence (DNA): TGTGCCAGCAGCTTCCGGGACAGGGGGAACACCGGGGAGCTGTTTTTT. The chain links TRBV7-9 to TRBJ2-2; 10 bases align to TRBD1. CDR1 is SEHNR and CDR2 is FQNEAQ in the germline V gene (reference sequence). The junction had 2 bases not matched to a gene; V was cut back by 3 bases and J by 1 base. The CDR3 is 16 residues long. The variable domain in full, with the rest retrieved from reference TRBV7-9 and TRBJ2-2, is DTGVSQNPRHKITKRGQNVTFRCDPISEHNRLYWYRQTLGQGPEFLTYFQNEAQLEKSRLLSDRFSAERPKGSFSTLEIQRTEQGDSAMYLCASSFRDRGNTGELFFGEGSRLTVL.